Sequencing of this TCR beta chain was carried out in a study of blood T cell repertoires in COVID-19. Overall study context: The samples span acute and convalescent COVID-19 from the United States, Italy and Spain.

Per the germline V gene, CDR1 is LNHDA and CDR2 is SQIVND (reference sequence). This CDR3 contains 17 residues. Trimming cost V 3 bases and J 3 bases, with 20 bases left between them. This clone came up once. In the original workflow: Researchers report that nucleated cell counts were estimated from reference gene primer amplification. Clones were sequenced by immunoSEQ multiplex PCR, and TCRdb holds only the in-frame ones, with some missing. V, J and clone size are those of that table, while D and trimming were read from the DNA. The top ten clones hold 2.5% to 3.5% of a sample with over 120,000 clones, 85% to 90% of them seen once.

The receptor was derived from a man in his fifties or sixties with active or convalescent COVID-19. This chain uses TRBV19 with TRBJ1-1, with D unresolved. Sequencing was carried out using peripheral blood. CDR3 nucleotide sequence: TGTGCCAGTAGTATTGAGGGCAGAGGTACAATACACACTGAAGCTTTCTTT. Its translation: CASSIEGRGTIHTEAFF.